This TCR beta chain was obtained from a study of graft-versus-host responses after intestinal transplantation (dated by TCRdb to the early 2020s). For context, the study as a whole: Recipients received multivisceral, liver-intestinal, or isolated intestinal transplants. Rather than going through the commercial service, samples from a few later patients were sequenced in-house on an Illumina MiSeq and processed with MiXCR. After intestinal transplantation, graft-versus-host and host-versus-graft alloreactive T cell clones were followed in the graft, circulation and bone marrow using bulk TCR-beta CDR3 sequencing. Every recipient was given anti-thymocyte globulin induction, followed by around three years of maintenance tacrolimus and steroids. A cohort of about 26 intestinal transplant recipients, including one retransplant, was enrolled, and a few patients lacking pretransplant specimens were excluded. Donor T cell macrochimerism was defined as a peak of at least 4% donor T cells among recipient peripheral blood mononuclear cells. Alloreactive clones were identified by sequencing pre-transplant mixed lymphocyte reaction products and comparing these products with unstimulated pre-transplant donor and recipient T cells. Results and caveats for the whole study, not just this receptor: Conclusions were limited by the relatively low number and heterogeneity of intestinal transplant patients. In patients with donor T cell macrochimerism, the allografts had high GvH to HvG T cell clonal ratios. GvH clones turned up in recipient bone marrow, with some appearing earlier in ileal mucosa or blood, a pattern consistent with an intestinal mucosal origin. Peak levels of circulating GvH clones were associated with declines in HvG clones early after transplant.

The time point label here, explained by the study, means: cells obtained before transplantation from donor or recipient. CD3+CD4+ and CD3+CD8+ populations were FACS-sorted from unstimulated pre-transplant donor and recipient cells taken from spleen or lymph nodes. On this clone itself: Its antigen is currently not known. Per-nucleotide qualities are absent, and no much larger clonotype sits a single base away.

V lost 6 bases and J lost 5 bases, and the count of bases not matched to a germline gene is 6. From its cysteine to its phenylalanine, the CDR3 spans 14 amino acids. Kept here is only the CDR3 DNA, which spans 42 bases and is read in frame from base 1. The germline V gene specifies MRHNA as CDR1 and SNTAGT as CDR2. Preparation of the library involved the immunoSEQ multiplex PCR assay. For most patients, genomic DNA was isolated with the Qiagen DNeasy Blood and Tissue Kit and shipped frozen to Adaptive Biotechnologies for TCR sequencing. Adaptive Biotechnologies carried out high-throughput TCR-beta CDR3 sequencing of genomic DNA for most patients. The paper's processing steps were these. Adaptive's ImmunoSEQ software was the source of the TCR sequencing data for approximately 18 patients, while three other patients were processed with MiXCR and VDJtools. CD4 versus CD8 sorting errors were corrected by removing sequences found in both subsets at a frequency ratio below 5:1. Because the origin of CDR3 nucleotide sequences shared between donor and recipient could not be assigned, those sequences were removed. To count as alloreactive, a clone needed at least 2-fold expansion over unstimulated cells and a minimum CFSE-low frequency of 0.002% (template counts) or 0.001% (read counts). Clones detected in sequenced pre-transplant spleen, lymph node, or MLR CFSE-low populations of the donor or recipient were defined as mappable. The cumulative frequency of alloreactive clones was calculated as a percentage of all sequences, weighted by copy number. Here the immuneACCESS table is served through TCRdb, limited to in-frame sequences with V and J called. Missing clones are a known gap in these copies; in checked studies unresolved V genes cover under half, and the rest lacks a known reason. That table gives V, J and clone size, and the DNA gave D and trimming. This sample lists around 87,000 clones; 80% to 95% were detected once. The ten top clones hold roughly 0.39% of the sample.

The clonotype was recovered from a human donor who was the organ donor for an intestinal transplant. The specimen comprised unstimulated CD8+ T cells sorted from spleen or lymph node cells, sampled before transplant. Recombination linked TRBV6-4 to TRBJ2-2, and TRBD1 matches 7 of the central bases. The CDR3 is CASSRTGRTGELFF. The nucleotide sequence is given as TGTGCCAGCAGCCGGACAGGTCGAACCGGGGAGCTGTTTTTT.